A selection of T cell receptor beta chains follows, all from one sample in a study of blood T cell repertoires in COVID-19. Repertoires were generated with immunoSEQ multiplex PCR, while TCRdb's copy carries only in-frame clones and drops some. The sample lists approximately 200,000 clones; roughly 80% were seen once. Sequencing input: peripheral blood. The receptors derive from a human donor in a cohort sampled during active COVID-19. Both conserved end residues are part of each CDR3. Fields, in order: D gene, J gene, clone size, V gene, CDR3 protein, CDR3 DNA. A D gene is named only where the DNA matches it firmly. For some rows the clone size is stated as once, few or many, or as a class when expanded; others skip it.

d_call: -
j_call: TRBJ1-5
clone_size: -
v_call: TRBV7-2
cdr3_aa: CASSLVWGAVSNQPQHF
cdr3_nt: TGTGCCAGCAGCTTAGTGTGGGGAGCTGTCAGCAATCAGCCCCAGCATTTT

d_call: TRBD2
j_call: TRBJ2-1
clone_size: -
v_call: TRBV30
cdr3_aa: CAWSSSGSYDEQFF
cdr3_nt: TGTGCCTGGAGTTCTAGCGGGAGCTACGATGAGCAGTTCTTC

d_call: -
j_call: TRBJ2-7
clone_size: -
v_call: TRBV7-2
cdr3_aa: CASSLVGGTYEQYF
cdr3_nt: TGTGCCAGCAGCTTAGTGGGCGGGACCTACGAGCAGTACTTC

d_call: TRBD2
j_call: TRBJ2-3
clone_size: -
v_call: TRBV7-2
cdr3_aa: CASSRGSGGGTDTQYF
cdr3_nt: TGTGCCAGCAGCCGGGGCTCTGGGGGGGGCACAGATACGCAGTATTTT

d_call: -
j_call: TRBJ1-1
clone_size: -
v_call: TRBV3-1/TRBV3-2
cdr3_aa: CASSPREGVTEAFF
cdr3_nt: TGTGCCAGCAGTCCCAGGGAGGGGGTGACTGAAGCTTTCTTT

d_call: TRBD1
j_call: TRBJ2-7
clone_size: few
v_call: TRBV28
cdr3_aa: CASSFGQGWREQYF
cdr3_nt: TGTGCCAGCAGTTTCGGACAGGGGTGGAGGGAGCAGTACTTC

d_call: TRBD1
j_call: TRBJ2-3
clone_size: -
v_call: TRBV7-9
cdr3_aa: CASSSGTGLRGQYF
cdr3_nt: TGTGCCAGCAGCTCCGGGACAGGGCTTCGTGGGCAGTATTTT

d_call: TRBD1
j_call: TRBJ1-5
clone_size: -
v_call: TRBV4-3
cdr3_aa: CASSQGTGDNQPQHF
cdr3_nt: TGCGCCAGCAGCCAAGGGACAGGGGACAATCAGCCCCAGCATTTT

d_call: -
j_call: TRBJ2-1
clone_size: once
v_call: TRBV3-1/TRBV3-2
cdr3_aa: CASSPVRTAYGNEQFF
cdr3_nt: TGTGCCAGCAGCCCAGTCAGGACTGCCTACGGCAATGAGCAGTTCTTC

d_call: -
j_call: TRBJ1-5
clone_size: -
v_call: TRBV30
cdr3_aa: CAWSVGGGQPQHF
cdr3_nt: TGTGCCTGGAGCGTGGGGGGGGGTCAGCCCCAGCATTTT

d_call: TRBD2
j_call: TRBJ2-3
clone_size: -
v_call: TRBV4-3
cdr3_aa: CASSPGRERGTDTQYF
cdr3_nt: TGCGCCAGCAGCCCCGGGAGGGAGCGCGGCACAGATACGCAGTATTTT

d_call: -
j_call: TRBJ1-5
clone_size: few
v_call: TRBV4-3
cdr3_aa: CASSPEDRSQPQHF
cdr3_nt: TGCGCCAGCAGCCCAGAGGATAGGAGTCAGCCCCAGCATTTT

d_call: -
j_call: TRBJ2-6
clone_size: once
v_call: TRBV7-2
cdr3_aa: CASRDSSGANVLTF
cdr3_nt: TGTGCCAGCAGGGACAGCTCTGGGGCCAACGTCCTGACTTTC

d_call: -
j_call: TRBJ1-5
clone_size: -
v_call: TRBV19
cdr3_aa: CASSIVGAGGNQPQHF
cdr3_nt: TGTGCCAGTAGTATAGTAGGCGCAGGCGGCAATCAGCCCCAGCATTTT

d_call: TRBD2
j_call: TRBJ2-5
clone_size: -
v_call: TRBV5-6
cdr3_aa: CASSGLAGKTQYF
cdr3_nt: TGTGCCAGCAGCGGACTAGCGGGAAAGACCCAGTACTTC

d_call: TRBD2
j_call: TRBJ2-2
clone_size: -
v_call: TRBV3-1/TRBV3-2
cdr3_aa: CASSQGRLAGGWRSTGELFF
cdr3_nt: TGTGCCAGCAGCCAAGGCCGGCTAGCGGGAGGGTGGCGGAGCACCGGGGAGCTGTTTTTT

d_call: -
j_call: TRBJ2-7
clone_size: -
v_call: TRBV4-3
cdr3_aa: CASSRNPGYEQYF
cdr3_nt: TGCGCCAGCAGCCGAAATCCGGGGTACGAGCAGTACTTC

d_call: -
j_call: TRBJ2-7
clone_size: -
v_call: TRBV28
cdr3_aa: CASSFVRGDEQYF
cdr3_nt: TGTGCCAGCAGTTTCGTCAGGGGGGACGAGCAGTACTTC

d_call: -
j_call: TRBJ2-1
clone_size: -
v_call: TRBV28
cdr3_aa: CASSNPGQGLSNEQFF
cdr3_nt: TGTGCCAGCAGTAACCCCGGACAGGGACTAAGTAATGAGCAGTTCTTC

d_call: -
j_call: TRBJ1-1
clone_size: few
v_call: TRBV6-5
cdr3_aa: CASSYGRGNTEAFF
cdr3_nt: TGTGCCAGCAGTTACGGGAGGGGAAACACTGAAGCTTTCTTT

d_call: TRBD1
j_call: TRBJ1-1
clone_size: -
v_call: TRBV27
cdr3_aa: CASGRWRGQTNTEAFF
cdr3_nt: TGTGCCAGCGGTAGGTGGCGGGGACAGACAAACACTGAAGCTTTCTTT

d_call: -
j_call: TRBJ1-1
clone_size: -
v_call: TRBV6-1
cdr3_aa: CASSEPSPTEAFF
cdr3_nt: TGTGCCAGCAGTGAACCGAGTCCCACTGAAGCTTTCTTT

d_call: -
j_call: TRBJ2-1
clone_size: once
v_call: TRBV7-9
cdr3_aa: CASSFRQSDNEQFF
cdr3_nt: TGTGCCAGCAGCTTTCGACAGTCTGACAATGAGCAGTTCTTC

d_call: -
j_call: TRBJ2-4
clone_size: -
v_call: TRBV7-9
cdr3_aa: CASSLSQGVRAKNIQYF
cdr3_nt: TGTGCCAGCAGCTTATCGCAGGGCGTACGGGCCAAAAACATTCAGTACTTC

d_call: -
j_call: TRBJ1-4
clone_size: -
v_call: TRBV12-3/TRBV12-4
cdr3_aa: CASKTATNEKLFF
cdr3_nt: TGTGCCAGCAAGACTGCAACTAATGAAAAACTGTTTTTT

d_call: -
j_call: TRBJ1-6
clone_size: once
v_call: TRBV6-5
cdr3_aa: CASSYSRRGADSPLHF
cdr3_nt: TGTGCCAGCAGTTACTCGAGACGGGGGGCAGATTCACCCCTCCACTTT

d_call: TRBD1
j_call: TRBJ1-1
clone_size: -
v_call: TRBV18
cdr3_aa: CASSQTGQGFTEAFF
cdr3_nt: TGTGCCAGCTCCCAAACCGGACAGGGATTCACTGAAGCTTTCTTT

d_call: -
j_call: TRBJ1-1
clone_size: -
v_call: TRBV28
cdr3_aa: CASSRGRGWENTEAFF
cdr3_nt: TGTGCCAGCAGCCGAGGCCGGGGATGGGAGAACACTGAAGCTTTCTTT

d_call: TRBD2
j_call: TRBJ2-3
clone_size: -
v_call: TRBV4-3
cdr3_aa: CASSQDGREFADTQYF
cdr3_nt: TGCGCCAGCAGCCAAGATGGGCGGGAGTTTGCAGATACGCAGTATTTT

d_call: -
j_call: TRBJ2-2
clone_size: -
v_call: TRBV7-2
cdr3_aa: CASSLGQNTGELFF
cdr3_nt: TGTGCCAGCAGCTTAGGACAAAACACCGGGGAGCTGTTTTTT

d_call: TRBD1
j_call: TRBJ1-2
clone_size: -
v_call: TRBV9
cdr3_aa: CASSRGGQGSTGYTF
cdr3_nt: TGTGCCAGCAGCCGGGGGGGACAGGGGAGTACTGGCTACACCTTC

d_call: -
j_call: TRBJ2-2
clone_size: -
v_call: TRBV25-1
cdr3_aa: CASSEAGRQSTGELFF
cdr3_nt: TGTGCCAGCAGTGAGGCGGGGCGGCAGAGCACCGGGGAGCTGTTTTTT

d_call: TRBD1
j_call: TRBJ2-1
clone_size: -
v_call: TRBV24-1
cdr3_aa: CATSESTGGGQFF
cdr3_nt: TGTGCCACCAGTGAATCTACAGGGGGCGGGCAGTTCTTC

d_call: TRBD1
j_call: TRBJ1-1
clone_size: once
v_call: TRBV10-3
cdr3_aa: CAISGRTGRYRGTEAFF
cdr3_nt: TGTGCCATCAGTGGTAGGACAGGACGATATAGGGGGACTGAAGCTTTCTTT

d_call: -
j_call: TRBJ2-7
clone_size: -
v_call: TRBV6-5
cdr3_aa: CASSIAVVGYEQYF
cdr3_nt: TGTGCCAGCAGTATAGCGGTGGTGGGGTACGAGCAGTACTTC

d_call: -
j_call: TRBJ1-1
clone_size: few
v_call: TRBV28
cdr3_aa: CASSNVQMNTEAFF
cdr3_nt: TGTGCCAGCAGTAACGTCCAGATGAACACTGAAGCTTTCTTT

d_call: TRBD2
j_call: TRBJ2-1
clone_size: -
v_call: TRBV29-1
cdr3_aa: CSATGTSGSSYNEQFF
cdr3_nt: TGCAGCGCTACAGGGACTAGCGGGAGCTCCTACAATGAGCAGTTCTTC

d_call: -
j_call: TRBJ1-1
clone_size: many
v_call: TRBV20-1
cdr3_aa: CSASESRNTEAFF
cdr3_nt: TGCAGTGCTAGTGAGTCCAGGAACACTGAAGCTTTCTTT

d_call: -
j_call: TRBJ1-5
clone_size: few
v_call: TRBV3-1/TRBV3-2
cdr3_aa: CASSQADQPQHF
cdr3_nt: TGTGCCAGCAGCCAAGCGGATCAGCCCCAGCATTTT

d_call: TRBD1
j_call: TRBJ1-2
clone_size: once
v_call: TRBV18
cdr3_aa: CASSPDRGNYGYTF
cdr3_nt: TGTGCCAGCTCACCGGACAGGGGTAACTATGGCTACACCTTC

d_call: -
j_call: TRBJ2-7
clone_size: -
v_call: TRBV18
cdr3_aa: CASSPLERSYEQYF
cdr3_nt: TGTGCCAGCTCACCACTCGAGAGGTCCTACGAGCAGTACTTC

d_call: TRBD2
j_call: TRBJ2-7
clone_size: -
v_call: TRBV2
cdr3_aa: CASSDPTSGSFYEQYF
cdr3_nt: TGTGCCAGCAGTGACCCCACTAGCGGGAGTTTCTACGAGCAGTACTTC